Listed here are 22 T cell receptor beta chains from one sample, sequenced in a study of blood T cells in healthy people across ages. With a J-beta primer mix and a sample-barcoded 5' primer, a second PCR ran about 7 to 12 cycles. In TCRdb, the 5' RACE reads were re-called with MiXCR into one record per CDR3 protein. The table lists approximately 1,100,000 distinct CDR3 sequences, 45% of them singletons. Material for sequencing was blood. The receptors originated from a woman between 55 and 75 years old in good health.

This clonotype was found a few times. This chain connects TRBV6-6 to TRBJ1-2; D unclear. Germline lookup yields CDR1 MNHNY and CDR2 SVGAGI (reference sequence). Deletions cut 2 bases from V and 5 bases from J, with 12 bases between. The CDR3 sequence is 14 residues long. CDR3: CASSYGQDPYGYTF. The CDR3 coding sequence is TGTGCCAGCAGTTACGGGCAGGACCCATATGGCTACACCTTC.

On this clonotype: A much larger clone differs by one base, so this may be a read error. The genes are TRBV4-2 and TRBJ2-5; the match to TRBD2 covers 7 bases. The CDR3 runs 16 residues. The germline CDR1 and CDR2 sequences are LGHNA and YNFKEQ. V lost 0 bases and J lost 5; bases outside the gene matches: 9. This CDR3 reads CASSQEARAGRETQYF. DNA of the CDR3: TGTGCCAGCAGCCAAGAAGCCCGAGCGGGAAGGGAGACCCAGTACTTC.

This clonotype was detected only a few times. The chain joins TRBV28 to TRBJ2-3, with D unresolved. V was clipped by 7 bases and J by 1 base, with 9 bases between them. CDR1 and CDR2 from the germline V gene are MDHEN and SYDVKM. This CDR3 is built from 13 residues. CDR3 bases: TGTGCCAGCATCACAACAGGCACAGATACGCAGTATTTT. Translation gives CASITTGTDTQYF.

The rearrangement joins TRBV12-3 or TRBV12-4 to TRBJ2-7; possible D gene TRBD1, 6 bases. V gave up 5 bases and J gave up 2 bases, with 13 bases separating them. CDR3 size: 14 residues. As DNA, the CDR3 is TGTGCCAGCAGTGAACAGGGTACAGCCTACGAGCAGTACTTC. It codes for CASSEQGTAYEQYF.

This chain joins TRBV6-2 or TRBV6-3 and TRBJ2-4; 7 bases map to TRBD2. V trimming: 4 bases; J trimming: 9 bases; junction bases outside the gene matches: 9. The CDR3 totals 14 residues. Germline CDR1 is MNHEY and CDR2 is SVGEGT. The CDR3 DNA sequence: TGTGCCAGCAGTTGGGTGGCGGGAGTAGGCATTCAGTACTTC. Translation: CASSWVAGVGIQYF.

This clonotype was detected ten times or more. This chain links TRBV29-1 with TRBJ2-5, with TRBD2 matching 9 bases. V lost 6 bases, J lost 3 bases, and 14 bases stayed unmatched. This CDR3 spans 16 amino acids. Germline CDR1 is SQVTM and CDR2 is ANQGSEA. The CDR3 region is CSVTGTSFTIKETQYF. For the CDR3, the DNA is TGCAGCGTCACCGGGACTAGCTTTACTATTAAAGAGACCCAGTACTTC.

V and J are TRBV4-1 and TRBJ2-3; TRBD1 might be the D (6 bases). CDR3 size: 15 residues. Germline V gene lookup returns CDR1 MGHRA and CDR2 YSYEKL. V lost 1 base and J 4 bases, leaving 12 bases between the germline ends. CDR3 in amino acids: CASSQGQGWADTQYF. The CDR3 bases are TGCGCCAGCAGCCAAGGGCAGGGGTGGGCAGATACGCAGTATTTT.

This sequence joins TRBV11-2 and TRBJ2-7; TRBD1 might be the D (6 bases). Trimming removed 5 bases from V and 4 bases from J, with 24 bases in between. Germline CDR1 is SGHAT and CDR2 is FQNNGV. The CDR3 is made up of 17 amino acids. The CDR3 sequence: CASSPGAADSLKYEQYF. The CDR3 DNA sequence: TGTGCCAGCAGCCCCGGGGCGGCGGACAGCTTAAAATACGAGCAGTACTTC.

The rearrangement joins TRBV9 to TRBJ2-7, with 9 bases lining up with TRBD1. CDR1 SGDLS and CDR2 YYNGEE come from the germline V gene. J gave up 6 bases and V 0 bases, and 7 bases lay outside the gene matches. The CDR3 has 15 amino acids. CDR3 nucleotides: TGTGCCAGCAGCGTAGTCGGGACAGGGCACACCGAGCAGTACTTC. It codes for CASSVVGTGHTEQYF.

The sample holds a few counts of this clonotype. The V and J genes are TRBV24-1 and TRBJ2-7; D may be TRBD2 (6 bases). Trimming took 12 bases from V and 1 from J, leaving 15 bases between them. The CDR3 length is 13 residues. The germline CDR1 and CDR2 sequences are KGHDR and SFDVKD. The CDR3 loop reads CAPQGTPSYEQYF. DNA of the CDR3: TGTGCCCCCCAAGGGACTCCATCCTACGAGCAGTACTTC.

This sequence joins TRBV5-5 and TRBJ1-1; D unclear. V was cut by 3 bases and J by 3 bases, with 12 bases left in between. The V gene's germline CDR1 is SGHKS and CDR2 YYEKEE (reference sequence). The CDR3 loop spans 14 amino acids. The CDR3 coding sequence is TGTGCCAGCAGCTCGCGGTTACAGTACACTGAAGCTTTCTTT. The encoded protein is CASSSRLQYTEAFF.

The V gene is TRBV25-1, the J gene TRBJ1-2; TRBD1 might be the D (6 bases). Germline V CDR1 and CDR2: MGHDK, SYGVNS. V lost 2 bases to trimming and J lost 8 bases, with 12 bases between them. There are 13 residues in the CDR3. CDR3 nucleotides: TGTGCCAGCAGTGAACTCGGGACAAACGGCTACACCTTC. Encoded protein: CASSELGTNGYTF.

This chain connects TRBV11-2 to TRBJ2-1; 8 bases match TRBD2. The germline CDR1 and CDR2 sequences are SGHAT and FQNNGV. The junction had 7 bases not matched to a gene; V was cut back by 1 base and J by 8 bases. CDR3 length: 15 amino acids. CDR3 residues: CASSLVGTSIHEQFF. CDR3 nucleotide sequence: TGTGCCAGCAGCTTAGTTGGGACTAGTATCCATGAGCAGTTCTTC.

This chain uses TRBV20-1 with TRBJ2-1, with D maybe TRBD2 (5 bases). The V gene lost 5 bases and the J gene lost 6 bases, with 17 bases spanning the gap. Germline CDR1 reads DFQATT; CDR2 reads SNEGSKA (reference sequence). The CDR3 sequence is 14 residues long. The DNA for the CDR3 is TGCAGTGCTCCTAGCTTTCTGGGAACCAATGAGCAGTTCTTC. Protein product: CSAPSFLGTNEQFF.

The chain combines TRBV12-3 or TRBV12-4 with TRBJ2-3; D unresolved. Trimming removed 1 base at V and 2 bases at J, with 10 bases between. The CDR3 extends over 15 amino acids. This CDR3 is CASSLVDPITDTQYF. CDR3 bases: TGTGCCAGCAGTTTAGTAGATCCAATCACAGATACGCAGTATTTT.

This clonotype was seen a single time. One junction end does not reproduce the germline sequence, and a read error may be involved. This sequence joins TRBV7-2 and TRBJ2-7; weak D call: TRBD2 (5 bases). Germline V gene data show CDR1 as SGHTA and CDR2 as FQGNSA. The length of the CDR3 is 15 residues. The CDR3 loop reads CVSSPDPGLVGEQYF. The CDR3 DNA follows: TGTGTCAGCAGTCCAGACCCGGGGTTGGTTGGCGAGCAGTACTTC.

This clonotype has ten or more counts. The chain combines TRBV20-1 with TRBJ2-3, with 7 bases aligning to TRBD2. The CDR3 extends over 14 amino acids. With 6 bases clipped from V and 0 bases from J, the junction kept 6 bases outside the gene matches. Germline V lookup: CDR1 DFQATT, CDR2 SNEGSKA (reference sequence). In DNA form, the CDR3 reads TGCAGTGCCGATAGGCGGGAGAGCACAGATACGCAGTATTTT. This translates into CSADRRESTDTQYF.

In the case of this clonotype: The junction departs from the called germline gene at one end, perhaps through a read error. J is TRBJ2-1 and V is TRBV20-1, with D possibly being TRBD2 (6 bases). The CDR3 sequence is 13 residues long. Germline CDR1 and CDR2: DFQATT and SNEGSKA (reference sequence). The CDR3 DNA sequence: TGCAGTGCTGCCGGGGACTCCAACAATGAGCAGTTCTTC. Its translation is CSAAGDSNNEQFF.

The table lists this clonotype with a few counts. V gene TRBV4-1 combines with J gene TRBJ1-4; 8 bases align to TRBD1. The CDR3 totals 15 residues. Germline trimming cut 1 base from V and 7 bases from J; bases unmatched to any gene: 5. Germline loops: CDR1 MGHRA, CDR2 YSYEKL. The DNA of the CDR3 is TGCGCCAGCAGCCAAGGGGGGACAGGCCTTGAAAAACTGTTTTTT. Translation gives CASSQGGTGLEKLFF.

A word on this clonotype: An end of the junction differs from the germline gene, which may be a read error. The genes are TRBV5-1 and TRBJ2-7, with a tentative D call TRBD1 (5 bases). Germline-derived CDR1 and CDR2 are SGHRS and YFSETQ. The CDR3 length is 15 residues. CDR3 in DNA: TGCGTCAGCAGCCCAGGGCTCCAGGGTCCCTACGAGCAGTACTTC. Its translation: CVSSPGLQGPYEQYF.

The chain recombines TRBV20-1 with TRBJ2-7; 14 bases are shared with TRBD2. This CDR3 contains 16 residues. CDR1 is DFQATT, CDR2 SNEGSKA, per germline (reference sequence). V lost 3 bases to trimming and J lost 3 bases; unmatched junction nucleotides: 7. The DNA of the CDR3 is TGCAGTGCTAGTTCGGGACTAGCGGGAGATCGCTACGAGCAGTACTTC. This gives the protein CSASSGLAGDRYEQYF.

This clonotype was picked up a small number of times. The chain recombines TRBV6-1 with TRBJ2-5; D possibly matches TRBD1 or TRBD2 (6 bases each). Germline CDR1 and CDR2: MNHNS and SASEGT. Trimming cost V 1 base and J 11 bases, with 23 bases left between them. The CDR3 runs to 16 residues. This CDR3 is CASSEDQGRPWGRQYF. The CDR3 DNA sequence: TGTGCCAGCAGTGAAGATCAGGGGCGGCCATGGGGGAGGCAGTACTTC.